One TCR beta chain is described in this entry. Its antigen is undetermined. Repertoires were generated with immunoSEQ multiplex PCR, while TCRdb's copy carries only in-frame clones and drops some. The data contain more than 40,000 clones, 88% of them singletons. This entry belongs to a study of OX40 agonist ivuxolimab in advanced cancers. Whole-study context: Around 40% of patients had received prior checkpoint inhibitor therapy.

Germline CDR1 and CDR2: SGHTA and FQGNSA. The CDR3 contains 15 residues. The ends lost 4 bases at V and 3 bases at J; junction bases unmatched: 5. Study-level points and caveats: Not determined was the antigen specificity of the expanded peripheral T cells.

V gene TRBV7-2 combines with J gene TRBJ1-2; TRBD1 matches at 10 bases. This specimen was CD4+ or CD8+ T cells sorted from blood, taken in a trial of the OX40 agonist ivuxolimab. The clonotype was recovered from an adult with an advanced solid tumor such as melanoma, head and neck, liver or kidney cancer. CDR3 nucleotide sequence: TGTGCCAGCAGCTCTCGGACAGGGGGAGACTATGGCTACACCTTC. Translation gives CASSSRTGGDYGYTF.